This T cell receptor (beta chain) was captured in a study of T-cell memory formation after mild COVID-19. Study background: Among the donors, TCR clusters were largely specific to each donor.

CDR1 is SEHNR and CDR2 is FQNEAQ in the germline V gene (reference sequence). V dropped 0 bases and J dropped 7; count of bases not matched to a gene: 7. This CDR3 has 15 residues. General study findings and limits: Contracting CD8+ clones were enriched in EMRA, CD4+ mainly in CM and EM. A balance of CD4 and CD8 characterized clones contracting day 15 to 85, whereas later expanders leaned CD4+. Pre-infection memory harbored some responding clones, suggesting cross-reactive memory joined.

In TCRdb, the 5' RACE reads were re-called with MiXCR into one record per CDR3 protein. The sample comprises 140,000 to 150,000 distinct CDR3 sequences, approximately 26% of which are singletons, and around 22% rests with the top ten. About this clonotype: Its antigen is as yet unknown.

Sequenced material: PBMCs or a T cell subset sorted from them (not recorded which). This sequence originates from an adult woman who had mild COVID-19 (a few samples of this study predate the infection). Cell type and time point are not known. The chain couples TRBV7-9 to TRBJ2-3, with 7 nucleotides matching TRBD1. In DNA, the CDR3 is TGTGCCAGCAGCTTAGCAGCTCGGGACAGATATACGCAGTATTTT. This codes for CASSLAARDRYTQYF.